This TCR beta chain was found in a study of blood T cell repertoires in COVID-19 (dated by TCRdb to the early 2020s). General notes on the study: The collaborator samples originated in the United States, Italy and Spain and spanned the acute and convalescent phases of COVID-19. The prospective study material was composed of cDNA or gDNA derived from T cells, B-cell-depleted T cells, or PBMCs. Deeply sampled blood TCRbeta repertoires from subjects exposed to, actively infected with, or recovered from COVID-19 were included in the dataset. The repertoires were made available in a free public database intended to serve as a resource for research on the immune response to SARS-CoV-2. Samples were obtained from the ongoing ImmuneRACE study (first 160 participants) and from about 1,300 subjects provided by 6 global collaborators. A de-identified subject ID, COVID-19 status, age in years and sex were almost always included in the sample metadata. Where available, HLA class I and class II types were obtained from metadata supplied by the sample provider rather than from assay-based typing. The study at large found these results: The quantity of clinical and demographic metadata differed by source and by participant and was supplied without curation.

The immunoSEQ Assay, a bias-controlled multiplex PCR, was used to amplify TCRbeta CDR3 regions from genomic DNA. Under the source paper's analysis protocol: Nucleated cell counts per sample were estimated from amplification of reference gene primers within the assay. To quantify the absolute abundance of each unique TCRbeta CDR3 rearrangement, sequence reads were collapsed and filtered. For each sample, productive Simpson clonality was calculated as the square root of Simpson's diversity index across productive rearrangements. Drawn from immuneACCESS, this table holds only the in-frame rearrangements with V and J called that TCRdb kept. Clones are partly lost; checked studies trace under half to an unresolved V gene and leave the rest unexplained. That table is the source of V, J and clone size, and D and trimming were worked out from the DNA. The table for this sample lists approximately 300,000 clones; roughly 90% of them were counted only once. The top ten clones comprise 6.5% to 8% of the sample.

In Seattle, one collaborating source enrolled patients while the infection was active and tracked those patients longitudinally over the course of disease. Collaborating institutions collected whole blood in K2EDTA tubes following their own protocols. For TCRbeta analysis, collaborators shipped samples as frozen whole blood, isolated PBMCs, or DNA extracted from either of those sample types. V is pared back by 2 bases and J by 13 bases, with 14 bases lying between the germline termini. The germline V gene gives CDR1 as MDHEN and CDR2 as SYDVKM. From its cysteine to its phenylalanine, the CDR3 spans 12 amino acids. Here the CDR3 DNA is all that survives: 36 bases in frame from base 1. For this clone: What antigen it recognizes has not been identified. There are no base qualities to consult, and no much larger clone falls within one base.

The sequencing input was peripheral blood. This TCR was recovered from a woman aged 30 to 39 with COVID-19, enrolled during active disease. This receptor chain uses TRBV28 and TRBJ1-2; tentative D gene TRBD1, with 6 bases matching. This receptor has the CDR3 CASSLQTGLVTF. In nucleotide form, the sequence is TGTGCCAGCAGTTTACAGACAGGACTCGTCACCTTC.